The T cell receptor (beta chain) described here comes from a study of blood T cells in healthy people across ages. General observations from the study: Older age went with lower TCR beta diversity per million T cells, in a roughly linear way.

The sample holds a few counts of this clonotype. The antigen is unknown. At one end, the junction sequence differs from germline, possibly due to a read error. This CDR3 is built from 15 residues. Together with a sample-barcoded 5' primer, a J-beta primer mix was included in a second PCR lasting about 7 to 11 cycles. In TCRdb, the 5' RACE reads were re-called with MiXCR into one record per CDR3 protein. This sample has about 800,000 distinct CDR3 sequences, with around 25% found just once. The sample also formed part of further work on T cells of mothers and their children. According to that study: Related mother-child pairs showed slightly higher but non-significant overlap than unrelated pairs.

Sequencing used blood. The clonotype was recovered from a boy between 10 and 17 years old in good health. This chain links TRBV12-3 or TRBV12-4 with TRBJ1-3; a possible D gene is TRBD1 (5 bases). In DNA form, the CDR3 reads TGTGCCAGCAGGCCTTGGGGCCTCTCTGGAAGCACCATATATTTT. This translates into CASRPWGLSGSTIYF.